This entry features one T cell receptor beta chain sequence. The source of the sample is a study of T cell changes during pregnancy in multiple sclerosis. Germline-derived CDR1 and CDR2 are SGHAT and FQDESV (reference sequence). There are 14 residues in the CDR3. J gave up 5 bases and V 5 bases, and 7 bases lay outside the gene matches. Method: immunoSEQ multiplex PCR; TCRdb's copy keeps in-frame clones and lacks some. The sample carries 50,000 to 65,000 clones, around 90% recorded once. The material was peripheral blood, obtained in the second trimester of pregnancy. The receptor was isolated from a female donor with multiple sclerosis, enrolled in a pregnancy study. This rearrangement joins TRBV11-1 to TRBJ2-7, with 9 bases matching TRBD1. CDR3 DNA: TGTGCCAGCAGCCCCAAATGGACAGGGGACGAGCAGTACTTC. Translating gives CASSPKWTGDEQYF.